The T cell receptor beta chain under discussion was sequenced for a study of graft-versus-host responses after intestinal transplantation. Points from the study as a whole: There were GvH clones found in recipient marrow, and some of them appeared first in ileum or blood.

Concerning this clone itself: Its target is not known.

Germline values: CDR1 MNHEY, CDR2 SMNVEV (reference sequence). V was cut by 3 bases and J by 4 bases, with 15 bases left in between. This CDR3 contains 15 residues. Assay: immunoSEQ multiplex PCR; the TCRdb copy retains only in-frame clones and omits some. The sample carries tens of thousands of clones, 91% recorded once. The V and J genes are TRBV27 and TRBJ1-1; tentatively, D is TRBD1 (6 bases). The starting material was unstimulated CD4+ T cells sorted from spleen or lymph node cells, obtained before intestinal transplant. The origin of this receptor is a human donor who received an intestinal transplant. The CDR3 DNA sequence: TGTGCCAGCAGTTTGGCCCGAGCAGGGGTCACTGAAGCTTTCTTT. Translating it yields CASSLARAGVTEAFF.